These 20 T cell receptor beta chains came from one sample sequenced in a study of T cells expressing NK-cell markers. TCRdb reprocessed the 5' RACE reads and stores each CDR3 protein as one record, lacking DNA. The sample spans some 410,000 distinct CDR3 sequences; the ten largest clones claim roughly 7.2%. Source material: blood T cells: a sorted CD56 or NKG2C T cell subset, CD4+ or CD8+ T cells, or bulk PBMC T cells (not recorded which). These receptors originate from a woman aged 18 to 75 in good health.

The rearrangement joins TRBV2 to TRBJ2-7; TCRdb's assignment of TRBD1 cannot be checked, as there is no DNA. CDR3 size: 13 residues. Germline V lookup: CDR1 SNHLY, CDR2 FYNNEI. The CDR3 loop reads CASRDSFSYEQYF.

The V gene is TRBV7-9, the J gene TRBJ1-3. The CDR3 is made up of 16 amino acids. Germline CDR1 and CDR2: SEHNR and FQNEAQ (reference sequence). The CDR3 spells CASTLLPISSGNTIYF.

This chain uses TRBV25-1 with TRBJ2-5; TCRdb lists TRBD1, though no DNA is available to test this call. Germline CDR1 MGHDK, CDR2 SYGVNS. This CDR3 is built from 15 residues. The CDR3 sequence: CASSDGRLWAETQYF.

CDR3 loop: CASSSDRGRGYTF. V usage is TRBV11-2 and J usage is TRBJ1-2; TCRdb gives TRBD1 as the D gene, but with no DNA this cannot be confirmed. Looked up from germline, CDR1 is SGHAT and CDR2 is FQNNGV. CDR3 length equals 13 residues.

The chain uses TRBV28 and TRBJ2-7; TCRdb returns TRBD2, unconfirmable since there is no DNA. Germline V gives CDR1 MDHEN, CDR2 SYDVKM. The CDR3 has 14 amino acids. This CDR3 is CATWTGLAAYEQYF.

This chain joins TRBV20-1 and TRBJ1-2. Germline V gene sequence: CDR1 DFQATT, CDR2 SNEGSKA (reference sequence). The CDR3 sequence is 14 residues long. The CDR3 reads CSASFNPATYGYTF.

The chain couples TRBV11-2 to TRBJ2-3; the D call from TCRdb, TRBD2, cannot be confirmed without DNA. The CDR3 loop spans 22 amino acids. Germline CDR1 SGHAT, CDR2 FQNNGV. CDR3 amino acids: CASSLDPLAGGPKLRRTDTQYF.

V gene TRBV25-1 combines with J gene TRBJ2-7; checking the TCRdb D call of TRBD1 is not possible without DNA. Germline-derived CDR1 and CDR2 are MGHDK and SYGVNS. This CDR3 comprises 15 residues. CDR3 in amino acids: CASSDAGTATYEQYF.

The CDR3 loop is CASSVQEETQYF. The rearrangement uses TRBV5-1 and TRBJ2-5. CDR3 length: 12 amino acids. Germline assignment: CDR1 SGHRS and CDR2 YFSETQ.

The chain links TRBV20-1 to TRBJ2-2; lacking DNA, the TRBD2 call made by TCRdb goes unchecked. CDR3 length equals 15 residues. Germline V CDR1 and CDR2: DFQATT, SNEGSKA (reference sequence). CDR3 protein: CSARDFKREIGELFF.

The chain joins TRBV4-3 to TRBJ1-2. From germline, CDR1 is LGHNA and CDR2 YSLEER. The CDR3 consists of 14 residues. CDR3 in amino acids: CASSQDEYNYGYTF.

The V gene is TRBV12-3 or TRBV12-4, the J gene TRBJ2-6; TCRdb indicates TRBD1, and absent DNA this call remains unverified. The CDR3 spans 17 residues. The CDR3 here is CASSLPGGYSGANVLTF.

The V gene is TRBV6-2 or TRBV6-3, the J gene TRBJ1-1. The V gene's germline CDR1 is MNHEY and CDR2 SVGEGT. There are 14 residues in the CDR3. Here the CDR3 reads CASSQTRSNTEAFF.

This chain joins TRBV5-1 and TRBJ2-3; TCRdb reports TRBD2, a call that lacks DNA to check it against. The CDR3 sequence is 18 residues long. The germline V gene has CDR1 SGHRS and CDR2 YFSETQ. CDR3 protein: CASSKRVIAGVITDTQYF.

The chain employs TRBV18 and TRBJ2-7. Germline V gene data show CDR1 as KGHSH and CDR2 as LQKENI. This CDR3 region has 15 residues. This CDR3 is CASSPPSGRAYEQYF.

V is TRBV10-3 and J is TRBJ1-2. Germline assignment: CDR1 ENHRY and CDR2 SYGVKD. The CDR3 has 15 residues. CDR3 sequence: CAISESTGFNYGYTF.

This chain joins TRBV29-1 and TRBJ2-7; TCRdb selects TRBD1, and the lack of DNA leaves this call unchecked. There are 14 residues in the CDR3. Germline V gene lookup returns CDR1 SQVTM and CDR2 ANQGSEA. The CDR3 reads CSAARDRGAYEQYF.

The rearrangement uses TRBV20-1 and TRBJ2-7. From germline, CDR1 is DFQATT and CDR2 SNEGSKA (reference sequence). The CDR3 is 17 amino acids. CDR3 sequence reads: CSARVTLTKRSSYEQYF.

CDR3 sequence: CASSSLRETEAFF. The V and J genes are TRBV11-2 and TRBJ1-1; absent DNA, TCRdb's TRBD1 call cannot be checked. CDR1 and CDR2 (germline): SGHAT, FQNNGV. The CDR3 consists of 13 residues.

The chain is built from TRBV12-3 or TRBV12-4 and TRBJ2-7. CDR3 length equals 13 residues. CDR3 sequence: CASSRASSYEQYF.